The 6 T cell receptor beta chains given below trace back to one sample, sequenced in a study of post-analysis software for immune sequencing data. Study-wide findings and caveats: In patients, TRBV5-6, TRBV5-1 and TRBV20-1 belonged to five TRBV segments found more frequently than in controls.

Their antigens are not known. Unique molecular identifiers were present in the TCR beta cDNA libraries. TCRdb passed the PCR reads through MiXCR, listing each CDR3 protein once. The table has 800,000 to 950,000 distinct CDR3 sequences, roughly 50% seen once. The sequenced material came from blood. The receptors derive from a girl between 10 and 17 years old with multiple sclerosis.

The J gene is TRBJ2-4, the V gene TRBV27; 10 nucleotides match TRBD2. The J call could be wrong; TRBJ2-7 is a better fit for the DNA end. The CDR3 totals 12 residues. The germline CDR1 and CDR2 sequences are MNHEY and SMNVEV (reference sequence). The CDR3 loop is CASSSGRAEQYF. The CDR3 DNA sequence: TGTGCCAGCAGTAGCGGGAGGGCCGAGCAGTACTTC.

This clonotype was detected a few times. Germline and junction disagree at one end, which may indicate a read error. This chain joins TRBV28 and TRBJ2-5; 8 nucleotides match TRBD2. Germline V gene data show CDR1 as MDHEN and CDR2 as SYDVKM. CDR3 length: 19 amino acids. The CDR3 bases are TGTGCCAGCAGTTTAAGGAGAGCCTGGGGCGGGAGGAACCAAGAGGCCCAGTACTTC. This sequence encodes CASSLRRAWGGRNQEAQYF.

The rearrangement joins TRBV7-9 to TRBJ2-1, with unresolved D. Trimming removed 1 base from V and 11 bases from J, with 6 bases in between. Germline V gene lookup returns CDR1 SEHNR and CDR2 FQNEAQ (reference sequence). The CDR3 sequence is 11 residues long. CDR3 loop: CASSLVGQQFF. The CDR3 DNA reads TGTGCCAGCAGCTTAGTCGGACAGCAGTTCTTC.

This chain joins TRBV29-1 and TRBJ1-5; 7 bases are shared with TRBD1. CDR3 length: 14 amino acids. The V gene end was trimmed by 4 bases and the J gene end by 8 bases; junction bases not matched to a gene: 11. From germline, CDR1 is SQVTM and CDR2 ANQGSEA. This chain's CDR3 is CSVVGQGGEEPQHF. CDR3 bases: TGCAGCGTTGTAGGTCAGGGGGGAGAAGAGCCCCAGCATTTT.

CDR3 residues: CASSAGQEVFQQFF. The CDR3 DNA follows: TGTGCCAGCAGCGCGGGACAGGAGGTTTTTCAGCAGTTCTTC. J is TRBJ2-1 and V is TRBV9, with 8 nucleotides matching TRBD1. Germline loops: CDR1 SGDLS, CDR2 YYNGEE. The trim removed 3 bases at V and 11 bases at J, leaving 10 bases unmatched. The CDR3 loop spans 14 amino acids.

A remark on this clonotype: The junction departs from germline at one end; a sequencing error may be responsible. The chain is built from TRBV10-3 and TRBJ1-6; D unclear. The CDR3 covers 17 residues. CDR1 ENHRY and CDR2 SYGVKD come from the germline V gene. CDR3 bases: TGTACCATCAGTGAAGCCGGTGGGGACTCCTATAATTCACCCCTCCACTTT. The encoded protein is CTISEAGGDSYNSPLHF.